Here is one T cell receptor beta chain with its context. Antigen unknown. Per the germline V gene, CDR1 is SGHNT and CDR2 is YYREEE (reference sequence). V was clipped by 1 base and J by 6 bases, with 17 bases between them. There are 15 residues in the CDR3. Clones were sequenced by immunoSEQ multiplex PCR, and TCRdb holds only the in-frame ones, with some missing. The repertoire has tens of thousands of clones, roughly 76% of them found once; the top ten carry around 4.3%. The sample belongs to a study of memory CD4+ T cells and cytomegalovirus serostatus. Single viable CD3+CD4+CD8-CD45RO+ cells were sorted as the memory CD4+ T cells. Notes on the study in general: CD4+ memory repertoires contained 67 of 164 reported CMV TCRbeta sequences.

Sequenced input: memory CD4+ T cells from blood. The sequence came from an adult in good health and CMV-seropositive. The V call is TRBV5-4, the J call TRBJ2-7, with D tentatively TRBD2 (7 bases). DNA of the CDR3: TGTGCCAGCAGCTTGTGGGGGGGCGCCCCGGCCGAGCAGTACTTC. Translated: CASSLWGGAPAEQYF.